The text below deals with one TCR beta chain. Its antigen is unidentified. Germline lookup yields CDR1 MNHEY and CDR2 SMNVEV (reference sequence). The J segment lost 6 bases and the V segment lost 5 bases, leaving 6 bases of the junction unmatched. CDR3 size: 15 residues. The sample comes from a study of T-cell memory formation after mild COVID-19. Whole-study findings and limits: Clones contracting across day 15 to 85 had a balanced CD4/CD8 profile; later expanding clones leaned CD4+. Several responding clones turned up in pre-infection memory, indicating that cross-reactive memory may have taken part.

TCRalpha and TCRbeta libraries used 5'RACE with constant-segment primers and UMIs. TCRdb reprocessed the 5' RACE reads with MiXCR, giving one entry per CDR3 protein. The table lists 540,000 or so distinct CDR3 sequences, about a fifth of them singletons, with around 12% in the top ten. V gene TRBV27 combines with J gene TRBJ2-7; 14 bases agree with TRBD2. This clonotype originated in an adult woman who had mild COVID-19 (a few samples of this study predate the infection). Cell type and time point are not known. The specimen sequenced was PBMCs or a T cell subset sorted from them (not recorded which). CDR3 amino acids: CASSPGTSGSREQYF. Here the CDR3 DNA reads TGTGCCAGCAGTCCCGGGACTAGCGGGAGTCGCGAGCAGTACTTC.